Following are 31 T cell receptor beta chains from one sample sequenced in a study of spatial heterogeneity in lung cancer (dated by TCRdb to about 2019). Library preparation used 5' RACE. TCRdb shows the sequencer as NextSeq 500. TCRdb itself trimmed the public reads at Q25 with fastp, ran MiXCR and retained productive beta chains. Rows with a matching CDR3 protein are joined into one entry that keeps the most common DNA and genes. The sample table contains about 52,000 distinct CDR3 sequences; only one count was recorded for more than 6.5% of them. Approximately 35% of the sample is in the top ten clones. The time point label here, explained by the study, means: blood at routine non-recurrence follow-up after resection. Whole RNA extracted from tumor and nontumor lung tissue, or from cryopreserved PBMC samples, was used for TCR sequencing without cell sorting. The sample consisted of PBMCs, taken at follow-up. The receptors were sampled from a female donor with early-stage non-small cell lung cancer.

This clonotype was seen many times. V and J are TRBV6-6 and TRBJ1-5; D gene ambiguous. CDR1 is MNHNY and CDR2 is SVGAGI in the germline V gene (reference sequence). The CDR3 consists of 13 residues. Trimming took off 7 bases at V and 4 bases at J, with 11 bases between the two ends. CDR3 sequence (DNA): TGTGCCAGCAACCATGACGGTAATCAGCCCCAGCATTTT. It yields the protein CASNHDGNQPQHF.

This chain uses TRBV5-1 with TRBJ2-3, with 7 bases identical to TRBD2. This CDR3 comprises 14 residues. CDR1 is SGHRS, CDR2 YFSETQ, per germline. V was pared by 5 bases and J by 0 bases, with 3 bases of the junction left unmatched. As DNA, the CDR3 is TGCGCCAGCAGATGGCGGGGGAGCACAGATACGCAGTATTTT. This gives the protein CASRWRGSTDTQYF.

In this sample, this clonotype turned up many times. As DNA, the CDR3 is TGTGCCAGCAGTTTTCGCGGCGGTTCGAACACTGAAGCTTTCTTT. Translation gives CASSFRGGSNTEAFF. The V gene is TRBV12-3 or TRBV12-4, the J gene TRBJ1-1; no clear D. Between the trimmed V and J ends, which lost 3 bases and 1 base, there was a span of 12 bases. The CDR3 sequence is 15 residues long.

This clonotype was seen at least ten times. The J gene is TRBJ1-5, the V gene TRBV7-2, with D maybe TRBD1 (6 bases). Germline V gives CDR1 SGHTA, CDR2 FQGNSA. The CDR3 sequence is 15 residues long. Between the trimmed V and J ends, which lost 5 bases and 1 base, there was a span of 12 bases. The CDR3 protein is CASSPRGTSNQPQHF. The CDR3 nucleotides are TGTGCCAGCAGCCCTAGGGGGACCAGCAATCAGCCCCAGCATTTT.

This clonotype was detected many times. The rearrangement joins TRBV5-5 to TRBJ2-1; 12 bases fit TRBD2. Losses at the gene ends were 4 bases for V and 3 bases for J; bases not matched to a gene: 5. Germline V gene sequence: CDR1 SGHKS, CDR2 YYEKEE (reference sequence). The CDR3 has 16 amino acids. CDR3 loop: CASSPRLAGDYNEQFF. CDR3 bases: TGTGCCAGCAGCCCCCGACTAGCGGGGGACTACAATGAGCAGTTCTTC.

This clonotype was seen ten or more times. The chain uses TRBV20-1 and TRBJ2-7; unclear D gene. The CDR3 totals 14 residues. With 3 bases removed from V and 4 bases from J, the gap between germline ends came to 16 bases. Germline V CDR1 and CDR2: DFQATT, SNEGSKA (reference sequence). The CDR3 coding sequence is TGCAGTGCTAGGGAGCCCAAGGGTCCGTACGAGCAGTACTTC. Its protein product is CSAREPKGPYEQYF.

This clonotype has at least ten counts. The rearrangement joins TRBV7-2 to TRBJ1-2; a possible D gene is TRBD1 (6 bases). CDR3 length equals 14 residues. Germline CDR1 is SGHTA and CDR2 is FQGNSA. Trimming pared 3 bases from V and 6 bases from J, leaving 14 bases between. The CDR3 bases are TGTGCCAGCAGCTTCTGGGGGGCAAAGGATGGCTACACCTTC. The encoded protein is CASSFWGAKDGYTF.

This sequence joins TRBV7-2 and TRBJ2-1; D is ambiguous. Germline V gene sequence: CDR1 SGHTA, CDR2 FQGNSA. The CDR3 runs 12 residues. V lost 4 bases to trimming and J lost 12 bases, with 13 bases between them. The chain's CDR3 is CASSSLGYGQFF. DNA of the CDR3: TGTGCCAGCAGCTCCCTTGGGTATGGGCAGTTCTTC.

In this sample, this clonotype turned up many times. CDR3 in DNA: TGCAGTGCTAGTCCACAGGGTGCTGAAGCTTTCTTT. This codes for CSASPQGAEAFF. This sequence joins TRBV20-1 and TRBJ1-1, with D perhaps TRBD1 (6 bases). The V gene lost 3 bases and the J gene lost 6 bases, with 11 bases spanning the gap. The germline CDR1 and CDR2 sequences are DFQATT and SNEGSKA (reference sequence). The CDR3 has 12 residues.

This clonotype was seen only a few times. The rearrangement links TRBV20-1 to TRBJ1-6; D unclear. Trimming removed 6 bases from V and 5 bases from J, with 14 bases in between. The germline CDR1 and CDR2 sequences are DFQATT and SNEGSKA (reference sequence). This CDR3 is 14 amino acids long. This CDR3 is CSAPGASDNSPLHF. The CDR3 bases are TGCAGTGCCCCTGGCGCATCGGATAATTCACCCCTCCACTTT.

This clonotype was seen repeatedly, ten times or more. The chain couples TRBV4-3 to TRBJ2-1, with D possibly being TRBD1 (6 bases). Germline loops: CDR1 LGHNA, CDR2 YSLEER. Trimming stripped 0 bases from V and 3 bases from J, with 9 bases between. This CDR3 contains 15 residues. CDR3 protein: CASSQEIQGYNEQFF. CDR3 sequence (DNA): TGCGCCAGCAGCCAAGAGATACAGGGCTACAATGAGCAGTTCTTC.

This clonotype was found many times. J is TRBJ2-7 and V is TRBV6-5, with D possibly TRBD2 on 6 matching bases. Germline V CDR1 and CDR2: MNHEY, SVGAGI. This CDR3 has 19 residues. Deletions cut 6 bases from V and 2 bases from J, with 29 bases between. Here the CDR3 reads CASRSIIAREKGLTYEQYF. For the CDR3, the DNA is TGTGCCAGCAGATCCATAATCGCCCGGGAAAAGGGACTCACCTACGAGCAGTACTTC.

This clonotype was recorded many times. The chain couples TRBV20-1 to TRBJ2-6; tentatively, D is TRBD1 or TRBD2 (7 bases each). V lost 5 bases to trimming and J lost 1 base, with 9 bases between them. Germline V gives CDR1 DFQATT, CDR2 SNEGSKA (reference sequence). There are 14 residues in the CDR3. CDR3 amino acids: CSAQGGSGANVLTF. Here the CDR3 DNA reads TGCAGTGCTCAGGGGGGGTCTGGGGCCAACGTCCTGACTTTC.

This chain connects TRBV9 to TRBJ2-5; a possible D gene is TRBD1 (5 bases). V was shortened by 0 bases and J by 4 bases, with 10 bases between the two germline ends. There are 14 residues in the CDR3. The germline CDR1 and CDR2 sequences are SGDLS and YYNGEE. CDR3 sequence reads: CASSVGWGGETQYF. In DNA form, the CDR3 reads TGTGCCAGCAGCGTAGGTTGGGGCGGAGAGACCCAGTACTTC.

This clonotype was seen many times. The chain uses TRBV29-1 and TRBJ1-5; unclear D gene. The germline V gene has CDR1 SQVTM and CDR2 ANQGSEA. Trimming cost V 2 bases and J 5 bases, with 16 bases left between them. The CDR3 covers 15 residues. The CDR3 coding sequence is TGCAGCGTTGAAAAGCGGCAGCAAGGCGATCAGCCCCAGCATTTT. Protein product: CSVEKRQQGDQPQHF.

This clonotype has only a few counts. Here the CDR3 reads CASSFTGDPYNEQFF. CDR3 DNA sequence: TGTGCCAGCAGCTTTACAGGTGACCCCTACAATGAGCAGTTCTTC. The V gene is TRBV7-9, the J gene TRBJ2-1; the D gene is possibly TRBD1 (5 bases). V gave up 3 bases and J gave up 2 bases, with 11 bases separating them. Germline CDR1 is SEHNR and CDR2 is FQNEAQ (reference sequence). CDR3 size: 15 residues.

Many counts were recorded for this clonotype. The gene calls are TRBV12-3 or TRBV12-4 and TRBJ2-3; the D call may be TRBD1 or TRBD2 (5 bases each). Trimming stripped 8 bases from V and 0 bases from J, with 18 bases between. The CDR3 extends over 16 amino acids. The CDR3 nucleotides read TGTGCCAGCGCTGGGACGGGGTTATCTAGCACAGATACGCAGTATTTT. It yields the protein CASAGTGLSSTDTQYF.

This clonotype came up many times. The chain combines TRBV12-3 or TRBV12-4 with TRBJ2-5; D gene uncertain. There are 13 residues in the CDR3. Trimming left V 5 bases short and J 3 bases short, with 10 bases between. The DNA of the CDR3 is TGTGCCAGCAGTGGCAAAAGCAAAGAGACCCAGTACTTC. Translated, it gives CASSGKSKETQYF.

This clonotype appeared many times. The genes are TRBV20-1 and TRBJ2-7; D not certain. This CDR3 region has 14 residues. The V gene lost 2 bases and the J gene lost 2 bases, with 13 bases spanning the gap. Germline assignment: CDR1 DFQATT and CDR2 SNEGSKA (reference sequence). The CDR3 coding sequence is TGCAGTGCTAGACACCCGACAAATCCCTACGAGCAGTACTTC. This sequence encodes CSARHPTNPYEQYF.

Many counts were recorded for this clonotype. The gene calls are TRBV25-1 and TRBJ1-5, with TRBD1 matching over 9 bases. Germline trimming cut 3 bases from V and 6 bases from J; bases unmatched to any gene: 3. The CDR3 contains 14 residues. Germline CDR1 is MGHDK and CDR2 is SYGVNS. The CDR3 nucleotides are TGTGCCAGCAGTGACGGACAGGGGCGTCAGCCCCAGCATTTT. It specifies CASSDGQGRQPQHF.

At least ten counts were recorded for this clonotype. V is TRBV6-5 and J is TRBJ2-3; a weak D match, TRBD2 (6 bases). CDR1 is MNHEY, CDR2 SVGAGI, per germline. V was cut by 8 bases and J by 0 bases, with 12 bases left in between. The length of the CDR3 is 14 residues. Here the CDR3 reads CASWGGMSTDTQYF. The CDR3 DNA is TGTGCCAGCTGGGGCGGGATGAGCACAGATACGCAGTATTTT.

This clonotype was observed at least ten times. The chain carries TRBV2 and TRBJ1-4; D is uncertain. The CDR3 is 14 amino acids. Germline CDR1 SNHLY, CDR2 FYNNEI. V lost 5 bases and J 7 bases, leaving 14 bases between the germline ends. As DNA, the CDR3 is TGTGCCAGCAGTAAGGGCGGGAACGGTGAAAAACTGTTTTTT. Translating it yields CASSKGGNGEKLFF.

This clonotype was counted between two and nine times. V usage is TRBV5-5 and J usage is TRBJ2-7; D call uncertain. The CDR3 length is 14 residues. Germline V gives CDR1 SGHKS, CDR2 YYEKEE (reference sequence). V was cut by 0 bases and J by 2 bases, with 9 bases left in between. This CDR3 is CASSLVPETYEQYF. The CDR3 DNA sequence: TGTGCCAGCAGCTTGGTTCCAGAGACCTACGAGCAGTACTTC.

This clonotype was seen a few times. This rearrangement joins TRBV4-3 to TRBJ2-5; 9 nucleotides line up with TRBD1. V dropped 0 bases and J dropped 5; count of bases not matched to a gene: 7. CDR3 length equals 16 residues. Looked up from germline, CDR1 is LGHNA and CDR2 is YSLEER. The CDR3 nucleotides are TGCGCCAGCAGCCAAGAACCGGGACAGGGTGGCGAGACCCAGTACTTC. It codes for CASSQEPGQGGETQYF.

The chain recombines TRBV24-1 with TRBJ1-1; D possibly corresponds to TRBD1 (6 bases). Looked up from germline, CDR1 is KGHDR and CDR2 is SFDVKD. This CDR3 contains 11 residues. Trimming removed 9 bases at V and 11 bases at J, with 15 bases between. CDR3 amino acids: CATDEQGFAFF. The CDR3 region has the DNA TGTGCCACCGACGAACAGGGATTTGCTTTCTTT.

This clonotype showed up many times. The chain combines TRBV12-3 or TRBV12-4 with TRBJ1-1; TRBD1 is a possible D gene (6 bases). The V and J ends lost 5 bases and 4 bases respectively, with 11 bases between them. The CDR3 has 13 amino acids. The CDR3 protein is CASSRGQSTEAFF. DNA of the CDR3: TGTGCCAGCAGTAGAGGACAGAGCACTGAAGCTTTCTTT.

The V gene is TRBV12-5, the J gene TRBJ1-5, with D possibly TRBD1 on 5 matching bases. Germline assignment: CDR1 LGHNT and CDR2 FRNRAP. V was cut by 7 bases and J by 4 bases, with 11 bases left in between. The length of the CDR3 is 13 residues. As DNA, the CDR3 is TGTGCTAGTGCCTTTGGGGCAAATCAGCCCCAGCATTTT. Translated: CASAFGANQPQHF.

On this clonotype itself: A much larger clone lies one base from this, so it may be a read error. Lacking the conserved final phenylalanine or tryptophan, this CDR3 likely reflects a read error. The chain carries TRBV9 and TRBJ1-3; D is unclear. With 2 bases removed from V and 0 bases from J, the gap between germline ends came to 3 bases. CDR3 length equals 13 residues. Germline V gene data show CDR1 as SGDLS and CDR2 as YYNGEE. DNA for the CDR3: TGTGCCAGCAGCGTCGCCTCTGGAAACACCATATATCTT. Translated, it gives CASSVASGNTIYL.

This clonotype was detected many times. The chain joins TRBV10-3 to TRBJ2-5; TRBD1 matches at 8 bases. The CDR3 runs 15 residues. Trimming cost V 6 bases and J 5 bases; bases outside gene matches: 11. Germline loops: CDR1 ENHRY, CDR2 SYGVKD. CDR3 amino acids: CAIRGQGASMETQYF. The CDR3 DNA follows: TGTGCCATCAGGGGCCAGGGGGCTTCTATGGAGACCCAGTACTTC.

DNA for the CDR3: TGTGCCAGCAGCCTCGGACTAGCGGCCTATACGCAGTATTTT. It translates to CASSLGLAAYTQYF. The chain joins TRBV7-2 to TRBJ2-3; TRBD2 agrees at 10 bases. Germline-derived CDR1 and CDR2 are SGHTA and FQGNSA. This CDR3 comprises 14 residues. V lost 5 bases, J lost 7 bases, and 6 bases stayed unmatched.

The table lists this clonotype with a few counts. The chain uses TRBV6-5 and TRBJ1-6, with 7 bases lining up with TRBD1. The J segment lost 4 bases and the V segment lost 0 bases, leaving 3 bases of the junction unmatched. The germline V gene has CDR1 MNHEY and CDR2 SVGAGI. The CDR3 covers 16 residues. The CDR3 here is CASSYSGQRYNSPLHF. The CDR3 DNA sequence: TGTGCCAGCAGTTACTCGGGACAGAGATATAATTCACCCCTCCACTTT.